This T cell receptor (beta chain) was identified during a study of blood T cell repertoires in COVID-19. Germline trimming cut 1 base from V and 4 bases from J; bases unmatched to any gene: 7. The CDR3 has 17 amino acids. Germline CDR1 and CDR2: SNHLY and FYNNEI. Assay: immunoSEQ multiplex PCR; the TCRdb copy retains only in-frame clones and omits some. The sample has a few hundred thousand clones; 91% are singletons. The sequence came from a person aged 18 to 35 with COVID-19, enrolled during active disease. V usage is TRBV2 and J usage is TRBJ2-2; 9 bases line up with TRBD1. Sequenced input: peripheral blood. The CDR3: CASSEGSGTGFTGELFF. CDR3 DNA sequence: TGTGCCAGCAGTGAAGGATCCGGGACAGGGTTCACCGGGGAGCTGTTTTTT. Based on the CDR3 plus reference TRBV2 and TRBJ2-2, the full variable domain is EPEVTQTPSHQVTQMGQEVILRCVPISNHLYFYWYRQILGQKVEFLVSFYNNEISEKSEIFDDQFSVERPDGSNFTLKIRSTKLEDSAMYFCASSEGSGTGFTGELFFGEGSRLTVL.